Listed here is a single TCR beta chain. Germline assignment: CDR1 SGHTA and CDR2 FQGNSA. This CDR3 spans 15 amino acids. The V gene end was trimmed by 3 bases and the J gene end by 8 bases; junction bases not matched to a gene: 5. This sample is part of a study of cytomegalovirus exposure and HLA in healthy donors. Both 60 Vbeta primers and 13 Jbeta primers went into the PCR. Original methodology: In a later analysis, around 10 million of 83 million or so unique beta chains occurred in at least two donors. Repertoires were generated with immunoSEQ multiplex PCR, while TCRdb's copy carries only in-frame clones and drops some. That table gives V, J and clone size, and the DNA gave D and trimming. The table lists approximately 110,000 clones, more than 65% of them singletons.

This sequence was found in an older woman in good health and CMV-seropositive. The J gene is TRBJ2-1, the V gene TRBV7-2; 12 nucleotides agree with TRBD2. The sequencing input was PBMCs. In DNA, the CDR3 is TGTGCCAGCAGCTTGGCTAGCGGGGGGGGCCATGAGCAGTTCTTC. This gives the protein CASSLASGGGHEQFF.